Listed here are 26 T cell receptor beta chains from one sample, sequenced in a study of cytomegalovirus exposure and HLA in healthy donors. Both 60 Vbeta primers and 13 Jbeta primers went into the PCR. The method was immunoSEQ multiplex PCR; TCRdb's version includes in-frame clones alone and lacks a portion of them. This sample has some 190,000 clones, with around 78% found just once. The sequenced sample consisted of PBMCs. The source of these receptors is a woman aged 25 to 39 in good health and CMV-seropositive.

V is TRBV7-6 and J is TRBJ1-5; D not certain. V gave up 1 base and J gave up 4 bases, with 11 bases separating them. Germline V gene lookup returns CDR1 SGHVS and CDR2 FNYEAQ. CDR3 length: 15 residues. CDR3 region: CASSLGGVANQPQHF. In DNA form, the CDR3 reads TGTGCCAGCAGCTTAGGCGGTGTGGCGAATCAGCCCCAGCATTTT. Drawing the rest from reference TRBV7-6 and TRBJ1-5, the complete variable domain is GAGVSQSPRYKVTKRGQDVALRCDPISGHVSLYWYRQALGQGPEFLTYFNYEAQQDKSGLPNDRFSAERPEGSISTLTIQRTEQRDSAMYRCASSLGGVANQPQHFGDGTRLSIL.

The V call is TRBV7-9, the J call TRBJ1-6; the match to TRBD1 covers 7 bases. The germline CDR1 and CDR2 sequences are SEHNR and FQNEAQ (reference sequence). The CDR3 is 12 amino acids. Trimming removed 5 bases from V and 12 bases from J; junction bases left unmatched: 4. The CDR3 region has the DNA TGTGCCAGCAGCGGAGGGACAGAACCCCTCCACTTT. Translating it yields CASSGGTEPLHF.

The V gene is TRBV18, the J gene TRBJ2-1, with 9 bases aligning to TRBD1. The junction had 7 bases not matched to a gene; V was cut back by 8 bases and J by 8 bases. Germline V CDR1 and CDR2: KGHSH, LQKENI. This CDR3 is built from 13 residues. The CDR3 is CASNRDRVDEQFF. The CDR3 DNA reads as TGTGCCAGCAACCGGGACAGGGTGGATGAGCAGTTCTTC. Together with reference TRBV18 and TRBJ2-1, the CDR3 gives the full variable domain: NAGVMQNPRHLVRRRGQEARLRCSPMKGHSHVYWYRQLPEEGLKFMVYLQKENIIDESGMPKERFSAEFPKEGPSILRIQQVVRGDSAAYFCASNRDRVDEQFFGPGTRLTVL.

The CDR3 region is CASSQQGVHEQYF. CDR3 bases: TGTGCCAGTAGTCAACAGGGAGTCCACGAGCAGTACTTC. V and J are TRBV19 and TRBJ2-7; D may be TRBD1 (6 bases). V was clipped by 5 bases and J by 5 bases, with 13 bases between them. Germline values: CDR1 LNHDA, CDR2 SQIVND (reference sequence). This CDR3 comprises 13 residues.

There are a few counts of this clone. CDR3 residues: CASSYGQGFSQEQYF. The CDR3 nucleotides are TGTGCCAGCAGTTACGGACAGGGGTTTTCACAGGAGCAGTATTTT. This rearrangement joins TRBV6-6 to TRBJ2-3; 9 bases agree with TRBD1. The V gene's germline CDR1 is MNHNY and CDR2 SVGAGI (reference sequence). With V trimmed by 2 bases and J by 11 bases, 11 bases remained unmatched. CDR3 length equals 15 residues.

CDR3 loop: CASSQGARDTEAFF. The CDR3, as DNA: TGTGCCAGCTCGCAGGGGGCGCGGGACACTGAAGCTTTCTTT. The rearrangement joins TRBV6-1 to TRBJ1-1; 8 bases line up with TRBD1. Germline V gene data show CDR1 as MNHNS and CDR2 as SASEGT. The CDR3 sequence is 14 residues long. Trimming removed 8 bases from V and 3 bases from J; junction bases left unmatched: 8.

This clone was seen a few times. The V call is TRBV5-1, the J call TRBJ1-4; D may be TRBD1 (5 bases). Germline loops: CDR1 SGHRS, CDR2 YFSETQ. There are 14 residues in the CDR3. The V gene lost 5 bases and the J gene lost 6 bases, with 14 bases spanning the gap. CDR3 residues: CASSGGAVDEKLFF. The CDR3 nucleotides read TGCGCCAGCAGTGGAGGGGCAGTGGATGAAAAACTGTTTTTT.

The chain is built from TRBV28 and TRBJ2-2, with no clear D. Trimming removed 2 bases from V and 5 bases from J, with 6 bases in between. Germline assignment: CDR1 MDHEN and CDR2 SYDVKM. This CDR3 is built from 13 residues. The CDR3: CASSLQDTGELFF. CDR3 DNA: TGTGCCAGCAGTTTACAGGATACCGGGGAGCTGTTTTTT.

This clone was counted only a few times. The rearrangement joins TRBV2 to TRBJ2-7; unclear D gene. The CDR3 is made up of 11 amino acids. V lost 4 bases and J lost 4, with 5 bases in between. Germline lookup yields CDR1 SNHLY and CDR2 FYNNEI. Written as DNA, the CDR3 is TGTGCCAGCAGTGTTTCGTACGAGCAGTACTTC. Translating gives CASSVSYEQYF. Full variable domain (remainder filled in from reference TRBV2 and TRBJ2-7): EPEVTQTPSHQVTQMGQEVILRCVPISNHLYFYWYRQILGQKVEFLVSFYNNEISEKSEIFDDQFSVERPDGSNFTLKIRSTKLEDSAMYFCASSVSYEQYFGPGTRLTVT.

The chain uses TRBV29-1 and TRBJ1-6; maybe TRBD1 (6 bases). Germline V gives CDR1 SQVTM, CDR2 ANQGSEA. Trimming removed 5 bases from V and 6 bases from J, with 14 bases in between. This CDR3 has 14 amino acids. Written as DNA, the CDR3 is TGCAGCGTTCGCGCAGGGGCGGGTAATTCACCCCTCCACTTT. Its translation is CSVRAGAGNSPLHF.

This rearrangement joins TRBV5-5 to TRBJ2-7; D possibly corresponds to TRBD1 (6 bases). CDR1 is SGHKS and CDR2 is YYEKEE in the germline V gene (reference sequence). This CDR3 has 14 amino acids. Trimming removed 4 bases at V and 2 bases at J, with 13 bases between. The CDR3 DNA is TGTGCCAGCAGCATCGACAGGTACCCCTACGAGCAGTACTTC. Translating it yields CASSIDRYPYEQYF.

This chain uses TRBV9 with TRBJ2-1; TRBD2 agrees at 10 bases. V dropped 3 bases and J dropped 7; count of bases not matched to a gene: 10. The length of the CDR3 is 16 residues. In germline, CDR1 is SGDLS, CDR2 YYNGEE. The CDR3 region has the DNA TGTGCCAGCAGCGAGAGGGCAAGCGGGAGGGATAATGAGCAGTTCTTC. As protein: CASSERASGRDNEQFF. Using reference TRBV9 and TRBJ2-1 for the parts outside the CDR3, the full variable domain is DSGVTQTPKHLITATGQRVTLRCSPRSGDLSVYWYQQSLDQGLQFLIQYYNGEERAKGNILERFSAQQFPDLHSELNLSSLELGDSALYFCASSERASGRDNEQFFGPGTRLTVL.

In its sample, this clone was seen once. The chain has TRBV18 and TRBJ2-3; TRBD2 matches at 10 bases. Trimming cost V 5 bases and J 5 bases; bases outside gene matches: 13. CDR3 size: 17 residues. Germline V lookup: CDR1 KGHSH, CDR2 LQKENI. The CDR3 nucleotides are TGTGCCAGCTCATCAAAAGCGGGAGGGCCGGGTGGAGATACGCAGTATTTT. Its translation: CASSSKAGGPGGDTQYF.

V gene TRBV7-8 combines with J gene TRBJ2-3, with a weak D call TRBD2 (7 bases). The germline V gene encodes CDR1 SGHVS and CDR2 FQNEAQ. This CDR3 is 16 amino acids long. V lost 5 bases and J 0 bases, leaving 15 bases between the germline ends. The CDR3 loop is CASSPAGATSTDTQYF. The CDR3 DNA reads as TGTGCCAGCAGCCCGGCGGGGGCTACTAGCACAGATACGCAGTATTTT.

The CDR3 nucleotides are TGTGCCAGCAGCCTATCTTACAGGCGACCCTACGAGCAGTACTTC. The encoded protein is CASSLSYRRPYEQYF. This chain joins TRBV7-8 and TRBJ2-7, with D possibly being TRBD1 (5 bases). Per the germline V gene, CDR1 is SGHVS and CDR2 is FQNEAQ. V was cut by 5 bases and J by 2 bases, with 16 bases left in between. The CDR3 runs to 15 residues.

The chain combines TRBV7-9 with TRBJ2-5; D possibly corresponds to TRBD1 (6 bases). The CDR3 contains 17 residues. V was shortened by 6 bases and J by 3 bases, with 23 bases between the two germline ends. The germline CDR1 and CDR2 sequences are SEHNR and FQNEAQ (reference sequence). The CDR3 loop is CASSTGKQGEAKETQYF. For the CDR3, the DNA is TGTGCCAGCAGTACTGGAAAACAGGGTGAGGCCAAAGAGACCCAGTACTTC. Based on the CDR3 plus reference TRBV7-9 and TRBJ2-5, the full variable domain is DTGVSQNPRHKITKRGQNVTFRCDPISEHNRLYWYRQTLGQGPEFLTYFQNEAQLEKSRLLSDRFSAERPKGSFSTLEIQRTEQGDSAMYLCASSTGKQGEAKETQYFGPGTRLLVL.

V is TRBV28 and J is TRBJ2-4; D perhaps matches TRBD1 (5 bases). Trimming took 10 bases from V and 1 from J, leaving 17 bases between them. CDR3 length equals 15 residues. Germline-derived CDR1 and CDR2 are MDHEN and SYDVKM. CDR3 bases: TGTGCCACCCGACCCCTGACAGATGCCAAAAACATTCAGTACTTC. Amino acid sequence: CATRPLTDAKNIQYF.

V gene TRBV30 combines with J gene TRBJ2-7; D is possibly TRBD1 (6 bases). Germline V gene lookup returns CDR1 GTSNPN and CDR2 SVGIG (reference sequence). The CDR3 runs 13 residues. Between the trimmed V and J ends, which lost 5 bases and 0 bases, there was a span of 11 bases. Here the CDR3 DNA reads TGTGCCTGGGATACAGGGAGCTCCTACGAGCAGTACTTC. Protein sequence: CAWDTGSSYEQYF.

The V call is TRBV7-2, the J call TRBJ2-2; 8 nucleotides agree with TRBD1. In germline, CDR1 is SGHTA, CDR2 FQGNSA. CDR3 length equals 16 residues. The junction had 7 bases not matched to a gene; V was cut back by 5 bases and J by 2 bases. The CDR3 spells CASSKWDRSNTGELFF. The DNA for the CDR3 is TGTGCCAGCAGCAAATGGGACAGGAGTAACACCGGGGAGCTGTTTTTT.

V is TRBV25-1 and J is TRBJ1-1; maybe TRBD1 (5 bases). The germline CDR1 and CDR2 sequences are MGHDK and SYGVNS. The ends were cut back, 11 bases at V and 3 bases at J, with 10 bases in the middle. The CDR3 spans 11 residues. CDR3 bases: TGTGCCTGGAACAGGCACACTGAAGCTTTCTTT. Translation gives CAWNRHTEAFF.

The J gene is TRBJ2-3, the V gene TRBV29-1, with 10 bases lining up with TRBD1. Germline lookup yields CDR1 SQVTM and CDR2 ANQGSEA. The CDR3 is 13 amino acids. Germline trimming cut 8 bases from V and 5 bases from J; bases unmatched to any gene: 7. CDR3 in amino acids: CSFGTGEGDTQYF. CDR3 coding DNA: TGCAGCTTTGGGACAGGGGAAGGAGATACGCAGTATTTT.

The rearrangement links TRBV27 to TRBJ2-3, with 8 positions matching TRBD2. This CDR3 is built from 16 residues. The ends lost 5 bases at V and 3 bases at J; junction bases unmatched: 10. Germline lookup yields CDR1 MNHEY and CDR2 SMNVEV (reference sequence). DNA of the CDR3: TGTGCCAGCAGTGGGGGGGGCGGGAGGAGAACAGATACGCAGTATTTT. Its translation is CASSGGGGRRTDTQYF.

The rearrangement links TRBV5-1 to TRBJ2-1, with D unclear. The CDR3 sequence is 13 residues long. Trimming took 4 bases from V and 1 from J, leaving 6 bases between them. Germline CDR1 reads SGHRS; CDR2 reads YFSETQ. The CDR3 loop reads CASSSRSYNEQFF. The CDR3 DNA sequence: TGCGCCAGCAGCAGCCGATCCTACAATGAGCAGTTCTTC.

CDR3 in DNA: TGTGCCAGCAGCTTGTCAACACATGAAGCTTTCTTT. Protein: CASSLSTHEAFF. The chain recombines TRBV5-4 with TRBJ1-1; no definite D call. This CDR3 is built from 12 residues. V shed 1 base and J shed 7 bases, with 8 bases lying between them. Germline loops: CDR1 SGHNT, CDR2 YYREEE (reference sequence). Full variable domain (missing parts from reference TRBV5-4 and TRBJ1-1): ETGVTQSPTHLIKTRGQQVTLRCSSQSGHNTVSWYQQALGQGPQFIFQYYREEENGRGNFPPRFSGLQFPNYSSELNVNALELDDSALYLCASSLSTHEAFFGQGTRLTVV.

The chain combines TRBV28 with TRBJ1-4, with no clear D. This CDR3 contains 12 residues. V was cut by 5 bases and J by 5 bases, with 6 bases left in between. Germline loops: CDR1 MDHEN, CDR2 SYDVKM. DNA for the CDR3: TGTGCCAGCAGTACGCTAAATGAAAAACTGTTTTTT. Protein: CASSTLNEKLFF.

The gene calls are TRBV5-1 and TRBJ1-2; TRBD1 matches 7 bases. The V gene end was trimmed by 2 bases and the J gene end by 8 bases; junction bases not matched to a gene: 6. Germline V gene data show CDR1 as SGHRS and CDR2 as YFSETQ. The CDR3 has 13 residues. CDR3 region: CASSLEGASGYTF. The CDR3 nucleotides are TGCGCCAGCAGCTTAGAGGGGGCGAGCGGCTACACCTTC.